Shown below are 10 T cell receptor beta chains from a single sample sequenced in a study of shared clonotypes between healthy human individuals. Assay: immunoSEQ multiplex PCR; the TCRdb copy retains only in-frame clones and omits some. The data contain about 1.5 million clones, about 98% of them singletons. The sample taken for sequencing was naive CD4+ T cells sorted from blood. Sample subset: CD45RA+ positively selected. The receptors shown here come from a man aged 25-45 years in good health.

CDR3 in DNA: TGTGCCTGGAGTCGGTTTGGACAATCGCGAAATCTTGGCTACACCTTC. Protein sequence: CAWSRFGQSRNLGYTF. The chain employs TRBV30 and TRBJ1-2; D is possibly TRBD1 (5 bases). Germline V lookup: CDR1 GTSNPN, CDR2 SVGIG (reference sequence). This CDR3 region has 16 residues. V shed 2 bases and J shed 7 bases, with 23 bases lying between them.

The CDR3 nucleotides are TGTGCCATCAGAGACAGGGGACCGACTAGCACAGATACGCAGTATTTT. Translation: CAIRDRGPTSTDTQYF. V usage is TRBV10-3 and J usage is TRBJ2-3; 8 nucleotides agree with TRBD1. Unmatched junction bases numbered 8, after V lost 6 bases and J lost 0 bases. Germline lookup yields CDR1 ENHRY and CDR2 SYGVKD. This CDR3 spans 16 amino acids.

CDR3 coding DNA: TGTGCCAGTACCCCCTTAGGGGGGTATCAGCCCCAGCATTTT. It codes for CASTPLGGYQPQHF. The chain couples TRBV19 to TRBJ1-5; maybe TRBD1 (6 bases). Germline V gene sequence: CDR1 LNHDA, CDR2 SQIVND (reference sequence). The CDR3 has 14 amino acids. V shed 7 bases and J shed 5 bases, with 15 bases lying between them.

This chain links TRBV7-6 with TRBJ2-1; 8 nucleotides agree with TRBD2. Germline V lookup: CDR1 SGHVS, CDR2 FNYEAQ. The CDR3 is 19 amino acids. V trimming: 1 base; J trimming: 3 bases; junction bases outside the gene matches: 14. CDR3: CASSLGRGSGRTGYNEQFF. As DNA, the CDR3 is TGTGCCAGCAGCTTAGGGAGGGGAAGCGGGAGAACGGGCTACAATGAGCAGTTCTTC.

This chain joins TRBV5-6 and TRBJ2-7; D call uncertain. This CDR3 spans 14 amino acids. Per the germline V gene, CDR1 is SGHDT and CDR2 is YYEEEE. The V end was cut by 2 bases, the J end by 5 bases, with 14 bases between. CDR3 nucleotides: TGTGCCAGCAGCTTAATCGGTCGGTATGACGAGCAGTACTTC. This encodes CASSLIGRYDEQYF.

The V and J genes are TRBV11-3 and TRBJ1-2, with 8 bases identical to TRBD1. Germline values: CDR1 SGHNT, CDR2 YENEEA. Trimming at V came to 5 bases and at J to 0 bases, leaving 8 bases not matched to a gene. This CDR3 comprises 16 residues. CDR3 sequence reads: CASSKTGAAANYGYTF. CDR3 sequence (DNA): TGTGCCAGCAGCAAGACAGGGGCGGCCGCTAACTATGGCTACACCTTC.

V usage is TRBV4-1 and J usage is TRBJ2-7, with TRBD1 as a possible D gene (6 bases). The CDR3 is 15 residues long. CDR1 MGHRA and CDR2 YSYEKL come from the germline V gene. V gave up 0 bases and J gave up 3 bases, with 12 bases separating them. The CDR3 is CASSQDPDSGYEQYF. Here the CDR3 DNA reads TGCGCCAGCAGCCAAGACCCGGACAGCGGCTACGAGCAGTACTTC.

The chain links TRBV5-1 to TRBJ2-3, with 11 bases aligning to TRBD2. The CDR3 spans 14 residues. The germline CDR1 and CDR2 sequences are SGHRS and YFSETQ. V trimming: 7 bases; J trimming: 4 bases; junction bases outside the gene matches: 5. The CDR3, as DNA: TGCGCCAGCGGCACTAGCGGGAGTGCAGATACGCAGTATTTT. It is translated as CASGTSGSADTQYF.

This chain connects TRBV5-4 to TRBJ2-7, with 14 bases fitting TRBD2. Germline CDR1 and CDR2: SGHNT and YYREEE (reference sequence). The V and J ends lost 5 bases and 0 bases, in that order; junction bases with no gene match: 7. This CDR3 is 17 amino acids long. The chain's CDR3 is CASSPTSGRATSYEQYF. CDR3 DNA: TGTGCCAGCAGTCCGACTAGCGGGAGGGCCACCTCCTACGAGCAGTACTTC. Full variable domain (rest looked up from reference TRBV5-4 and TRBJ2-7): ETGVTQSPTHLIKTRGQQVTLRCSSQSGHNTVSWYQQALGQGPQFIFQYYREEENGRGNFPPRFSGLQFPNYSSELNVNALELDDSALYLCASSPTSGRATSYEQYFGPGTRLTVT.

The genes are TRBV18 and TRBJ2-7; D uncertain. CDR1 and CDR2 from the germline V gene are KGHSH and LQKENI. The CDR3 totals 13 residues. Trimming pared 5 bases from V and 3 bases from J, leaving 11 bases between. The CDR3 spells CASSEHDGYEQYF. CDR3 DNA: TGTGCCAGCTCAGAACACGACGGCTACGAGCAGTACTTC.